Below are 21 T cell receptor beta chains sequenced from a single sample in a study of identical twins. MiXCR, run by TCRdb on the 5' RACE reads, gives a single entry per CDR3 protein. The table has some 790,000 distinct CDR3 sequences, 15% to 20% seen once. In addition, the sample was reused for a study of T cells expressing NK-cell markers.

The sequenced sample was PBMCs. These receptors all stem from a young woman in good health.

This clonotype was seen only a few times. The rearrangement joins TRBV4-1 to TRBJ2-5; D is perhaps TRBD2 (6 bases). The germline V and J ends were trimmed by 0 bases and 4 bases, with 9 bases remaining between them. The CDR3 spans 14 residues. The germline V gene encodes CDR1 MGHRA and CDR2 YSYEKL. The CDR3 DNA reads TGCGCCAGCAGCCAAGATTGGCGGGGAGAGACCCAGTACTTC. Protein sequence: CASSQDWRGETQYF.

This sequence joins TRBV20-1 and TRBJ2-3, with D possibly being TRBD2 (6 bases). CDR1 and CDR2 (germline): DFQATT, SNEGSKA (reference sequence). Trimming shortened V by 6 bases and J by 7 bases, and 11 bases separated the two germline ends. There are 11 residues in the CDR3. CDR3 in amino acids: CSAPRGNTQYF. In DNA, the CDR3 is TGCAGTGCACCTCGCGGGAATACGCAGTATTTT.

There are many counts of this clonotype. The chain links TRBV7-6 to TRBJ2-1; 13 bases align to TRBD2. Germline trimming cut 5 bases from V and 6 bases from J; bases unmatched to any gene: 4. Germline V gene sequence: CDR1 SGHVS, CDR2 FNYEAQ. This CDR3 contains 15 residues. In DNA, the CDR3 is TGTGCCAGCAGCCAAGGGACTAGCGGGGTCAATGAGCAGTTCTTC. Its protein product is CASSQGTSGVNEQFF.

In its sample, this clonotype was seen many times. The chain has TRBV9 and TRBJ1-6; D gene ambiguous. Trimming left V 3 bases short and J 5 bases short, with 9 bases between. The CDR3 has 14 amino acids. CDR1 and CDR2 from the germline V gene are SGDLS and YYNGEE. CDR3 loop: CASSAGPDNSPLHF. The CDR3 coding sequence is TGTGCCAGCAGCGCGGGTCCAGATAATTCACCCCTCCACTTT.

Only a few counts were recorded for this clonotype. V is TRBV6-5 and J is TRBJ2-7, with D perhaps matching TRBD1 or TRBD2 (6 bases each). The V gene lost 0 bases and the J gene lost 7 bases, with 16 bases spanning the gap. The germline V gene has CDR1 MNHEY and CDR2 SVGAGI. The CDR3 has 15 residues. The CDR3 bases are TGTGCCAGCAGTTACTCGGCGGGACATCCTGATGAGCAGTACTTC. Protein: CASSYSAGHPDEQYF.

The chain carries TRBV5-6 and TRBJ1-2, with D unclear. The ends were cut back, 4 bases at V and 8 bases at J, with 18 bases in the middle. CDR3 length: 14 amino acids. Germline lookup yields CDR1 SGHDT and CDR2 YYEEEE. CDR3 nucleotide sequence: TGTGCCAGCAGCCAATTGACACTGGGAGGCGGCTACACCTTC. Amino acids: CASSQLTLGGGYTF.

This clonotype showed up just a few times. The chain combines TRBV20-1 with TRBJ2-5; 10 bases match TRBD2. The CDR3 runs to 14 residues. With 2 bases clipped from V and 5 bases from J, the junction kept 5 bases outside the gene matches. CDR1 and CDR2 from the germline V gene are DFQATT and SNEGSKA (reference sequence). CDR3 nucleotide sequence: TGCAGTGCTAGAAGCGGGAGGGCCAGGGAGACCCAGTACTTC. Its protein product is CSARSGRARETQYF.

This clonotype was recorded a few times. This chain uses TRBV27 with TRBJ2-7; 9 bases map to TRBD1. Looked up from germline, CDR1 is MNHEY and CDR2 is SMNVEV (reference sequence). Trimming took 4 bases from V and 6 from J; bases not matched to a gene: 10. This CDR3 is 15 amino acids long. In nucleotides, the CDR3 is TGTGCCAGCAGTTACAAGGGACAGGGTAGTGGCGAGCAGTACTTC. Translation gives CASSYKGQGSGEQYF.

This chain joins TRBV12-3 or TRBV12-4 and TRBJ2-3; the D is unclear. The CDR3 has 14 residues. Trimming cost V 2 bases and J 0 bases, with 6 bases left between them. The CDR3 protein is CASSLSHSTDTQYF. Written as DNA, the CDR3 is TGTGCCAGCAGTTTAAGCCACAGCACAGATACGCAGTATTTT.

This clonotype turned up a few times. The chain recombines TRBV5-5 with TRBJ2-7, with 11 bases lining up with TRBD2. In germline, CDR1 is SGHKS, CDR2 YYEKEE (reference sequence). V lost 0 bases to trimming and J lost 5 bases; unmatched junction nucleotides: 10. This CDR3 is 17 amino acids long. CDR3 loop: CASSLAVGSGRAHEQYF. The CDR3 DNA is TGTGCCAGCAGCTTGGCCGTTGGTAGCGGGAGGGCTCACGAGCAGTACTTC.

The chain uses TRBV19 and TRBJ2-7, with 9 bases aligning to TRBD2. With V trimmed by 5 bases and J by 5 bases, 16 bases remained unmatched. The CDR3 length is 17 residues. Per the germline V gene, CDR1 is LNHDA and CDR2 is SQIVND (reference sequence). The CDR3 spells CASSDLPPGLATHEQYF. For the CDR3, the DNA is TGTGCCAGTAGTGACCTACCTCCGGGACTAGCTACGCACGAGCAGTACTTC. Variable domain in full (rest from reference TRBV19 and TRBJ2-7): DGGITQSPKYLFRKEGQNVTLSCEQNLNHDAMYWYRQDPGQGLRLIYYSQIVNDFQKGDIAEGYSVSREKKESFPLTVTSAQKNPTAFYLCASSDLPPGLATHEQYFGPGTRLTVT.

This clonotype was found a few times. The chain uses TRBV6-5 and TRBJ1-2; no firm D call. V lost 4 bases and J 4 bases, leaving 13 bases between the germline ends. Germline CDR1 reads MNHEY; CDR2 reads SVGAGI. The CDR3 is 14 amino acids. Written as DNA, the CDR3 is TGTGCCAGCAGTTCTCATCCACGGGGCTATGGCTACACCTTC. This sequence encodes CASSSHPRGYGYTF.

The V gene is TRBV12-2, the J gene TRBJ2-2. TRBV12-2 is reported as a pseudogene. The CDR3 length is 11 residues. The CDR3 nucleotides are TGTGCAAGTCGCTTATGGAGCGTACTGTTTTTT. It encodes CASRLWSVLFF.

This chain links TRBV7-2 with TRBJ2-5; 15 bases agree with TRBD2. The V gene's germline CDR1 is SGHTA and CDR2 FQGNSA. The CDR3 contains 17 residues. V trimming: 1 base; J trimming: 2 bases; junction bases outside the gene matches: 2. The CDR3: CASSLGGTSGGQETQYF. The CDR3 DNA reads TGTGCCAGCAGCTTAGGGGGGACTAGCGGGGGGCAAGAGACCCAGTACTTC.

The chain uses TRBV5-1 and TRBJ2-3; D is unresolved. The CDR3 sequence is 16 residues long. Germline loops: CDR1 SGHRS, CDR2 YFSETQ. V lost 0 bases to trimming and J lost 3 bases, with 14 bases between them. The CDR3 protein is CASSLALELRTDTQYF. CDR3 nucleotides: TGCGCCAGCAGCTTGGCGCTAGAGCTGCGAACAGATACGCAGTATTTT.

The chain is built from TRBV7-9 and TRBJ2-7; unclear D gene. V was cut by 0 bases and J by 3 bases, with 12 bases left in between. Germline CDR1 SEHNR, CDR2 FQNEAQ (reference sequence). The CDR3 is made up of 15 amino acids. In DNA form, the CDR3 reads TGTGCCAGCAGCTTAGCGAACGGTTTTTACTACGAGCAGTACTTC. This translates into CASSLANGFYYEQYF.

This clonotype was recorded a few times. The chain joins TRBV7-9 to TRBJ1-1; D may be TRBD1 (5 bases). CDR3 length equals 16 residues. V dropped 3 bases and J dropped 7 bases, with 21 bases sitting between them. CDR1 and CDR2 from the germline V gene are SEHNR and FQNEAQ (reference sequence). The CDR3 DNA is TGTGCCAGCAGCTTGGGGAGGGGCCAGGGAAGGGGTGAAGCTTTCTTT. Translated: CASSLGRGQGRGEAFF.

This clonotype showed up many times. This chain uses TRBV6-1 with TRBJ1-1; TRBD1 matches at 7 bases. The trim removed 7 bases at V and 1 base at J, leaving 12 bases unmatched. Germline CDR1 is MNHNS and CDR2 is SASEGT. This CDR3 is 16 amino acids long. In nucleotides, the CDR3 is TGTGCCAGCACTAAACGAACAGGGGTGAGGAACACTGAAGCTTTCTTT. Protein product: CASTKRTGVRNTEAFF.

The chain recombines TRBV5-1 with TRBJ1-2; D possibly corresponds to TRBD1 (5 bases). Germline values: CDR1 SGHRS, CDR2 YFSETQ. V lost 7 bases, J lost 5 bases, and 15 bases lay in between. This CDR3 is 13 amino acids long. The CDR3 protein is CASGGGSTYGYTF. CDR3 DNA: TGCGCCAGCGGTGGGGGGAGTACGTATGGCTACACCTTC. Combining the CDR3 with reference TRBV5-1 and TRBJ1-2 gives the whole variable domain KAGVTQTPRYLIKTRGQQVTLSCSPISGHRSVSWYQQTPGQGLQFLFEYFSETQRNKGNFPGRFSGRQFSNSRSEMNVSTLELGDSALYLCASGGGSTYGYTFGSGTRLTVV.

The sample holds many counts of this clonotype. CDR3 region: CASSLDGTRSDTQYF. CDR3 nucleotide sequence: TGTGCCAGCAGCTTAGACGGGACGAGGTCAGATACGCAGTATTTT. The V and J genes are TRBV7-9 and TRBJ2-3; possibly TRBD1 or TRBD2 for D (5 bases each). Germline V gene data show CDR1 as SEHNR and CDR2 as FQNEAQ (reference sequence). Trimming took off 1 base at V and 4 bases at J, with 12 bases between the two ends. CDR3 length: 15 residues.

The rearrangement links TRBV7-2 to TRBJ1-5, with D hard to call. Between the trimmed V and J ends, which lost 3 bases and 6 bases, there was a span of 9 bases. Per germline, CDR1 SGHTA and CDR2 FQGNSA. This CDR3 is 13 amino acids long. The CDR3 nucleotides read TGTGCCAGCAGCTTGGAGTATTTTCAGCCCCAGCATTTT. It translates to CASSLEYFQPQHF.